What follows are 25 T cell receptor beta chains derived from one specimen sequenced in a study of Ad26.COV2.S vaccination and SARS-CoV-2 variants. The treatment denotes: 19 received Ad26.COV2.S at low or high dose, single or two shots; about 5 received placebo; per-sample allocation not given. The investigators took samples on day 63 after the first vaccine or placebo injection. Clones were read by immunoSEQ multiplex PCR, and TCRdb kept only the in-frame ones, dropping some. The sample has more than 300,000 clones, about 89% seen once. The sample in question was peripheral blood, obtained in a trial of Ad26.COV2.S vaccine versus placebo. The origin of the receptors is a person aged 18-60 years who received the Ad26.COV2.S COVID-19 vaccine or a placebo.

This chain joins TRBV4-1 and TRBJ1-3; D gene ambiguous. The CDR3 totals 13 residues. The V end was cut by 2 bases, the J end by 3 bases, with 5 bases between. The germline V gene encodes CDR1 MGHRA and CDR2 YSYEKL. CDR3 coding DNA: TGCGCCAGCAGCCAACTAAGTGGAAACACCATATATTTT. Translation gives CASSQLSGNTIYF.

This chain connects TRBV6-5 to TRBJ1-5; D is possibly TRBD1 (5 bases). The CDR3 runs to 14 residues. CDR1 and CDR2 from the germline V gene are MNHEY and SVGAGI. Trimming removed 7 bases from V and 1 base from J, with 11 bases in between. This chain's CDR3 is CASTEGASNQPQHF. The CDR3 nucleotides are TGTGCCAGCACAGAAGGGGCGAGCAATCAGCCCCAGCATTTT.

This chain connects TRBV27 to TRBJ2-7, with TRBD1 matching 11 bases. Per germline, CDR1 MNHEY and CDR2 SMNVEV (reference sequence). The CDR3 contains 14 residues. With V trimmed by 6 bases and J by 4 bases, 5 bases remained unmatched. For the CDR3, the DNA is TGTGCCAGCAGACGGGGACAGGGGGTATACGAGCAGTACTTC. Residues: CASRRGQGVYEQYF.

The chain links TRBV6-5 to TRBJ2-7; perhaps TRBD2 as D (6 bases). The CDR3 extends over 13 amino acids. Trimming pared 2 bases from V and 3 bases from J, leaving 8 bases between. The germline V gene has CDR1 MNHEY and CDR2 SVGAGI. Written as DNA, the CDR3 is TGTGCCAGCAGTTACGGAGGGGACTACGAGCAGTACTTC. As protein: CASSYGGDYEQYF.

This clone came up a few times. The CDR3 nucleotides read TGTGCCAGCAGTTACCTCCAGCGGACAGGGGAAATTGGGGCCAACGTCCTGACTTTC. Translated: CASSYLQRTGEIGANVLTF. The J gene is TRBJ2-6, the V gene TRBV6-2 or TRBV6-3; TRBD1 agrees at 9 bases. This CDR3 is built from 19 residues. Germline V gene lookup returns CDR1 MNHEY and CDR2 SVGEGT. Trimming removed 2 bases from V and 3 bases from J; junction bases left unmatched: 11.

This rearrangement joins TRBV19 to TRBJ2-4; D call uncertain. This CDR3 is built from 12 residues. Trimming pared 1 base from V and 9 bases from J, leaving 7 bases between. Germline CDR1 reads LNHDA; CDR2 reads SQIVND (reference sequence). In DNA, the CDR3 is TGTGCCAGTAGTATAGTTAGTAGCATTCAGTACTTC. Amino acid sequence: CASSIVSSIQYF.

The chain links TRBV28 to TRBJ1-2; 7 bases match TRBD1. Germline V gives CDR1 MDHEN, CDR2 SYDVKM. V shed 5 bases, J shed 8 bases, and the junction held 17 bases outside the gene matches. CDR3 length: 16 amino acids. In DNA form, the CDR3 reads TGTGCCAGCAGTCAAGGAACCTTCGGACAGGCTCGCGGCTACACCTTC. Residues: CASSQGTFGQARGYTF.

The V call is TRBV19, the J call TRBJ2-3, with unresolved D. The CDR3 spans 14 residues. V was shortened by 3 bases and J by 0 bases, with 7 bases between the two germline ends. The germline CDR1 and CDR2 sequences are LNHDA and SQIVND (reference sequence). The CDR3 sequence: CASSMATSTDTQYF. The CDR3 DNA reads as TGTGCCAGTAGTATGGCCACGAGCACAGATACGCAGTATTTT.

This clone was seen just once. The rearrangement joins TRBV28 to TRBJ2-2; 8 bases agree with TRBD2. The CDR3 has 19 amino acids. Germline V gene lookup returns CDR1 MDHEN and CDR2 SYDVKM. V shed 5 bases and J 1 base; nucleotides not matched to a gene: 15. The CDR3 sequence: CASSLPWEVAGRNTGELFF. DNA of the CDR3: TGTGCCAGCAGTCTCCCTTGGGAGGTAGCGGGAAGGAACACCGGGGAGCTGTTTTTT.

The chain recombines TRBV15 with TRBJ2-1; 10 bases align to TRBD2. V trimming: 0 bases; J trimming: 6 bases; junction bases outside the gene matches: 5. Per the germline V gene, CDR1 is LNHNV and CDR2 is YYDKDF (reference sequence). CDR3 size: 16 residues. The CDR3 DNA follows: TGTGCCACCAGCAGAGAAGCTAGCGGGAGTATCAATGAGCAGTTCTTC. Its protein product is CATSREASGSINEQFF.

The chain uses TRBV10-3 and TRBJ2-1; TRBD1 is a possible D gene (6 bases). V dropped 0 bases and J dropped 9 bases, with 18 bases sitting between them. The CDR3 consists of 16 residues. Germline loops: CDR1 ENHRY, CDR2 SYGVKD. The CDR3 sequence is CAISESWDKGRTEQFF. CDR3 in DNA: TGTGCCATCAGTGAGTCCTGGGACAAGGGCAGGACTGAGCAGTTCTTC.

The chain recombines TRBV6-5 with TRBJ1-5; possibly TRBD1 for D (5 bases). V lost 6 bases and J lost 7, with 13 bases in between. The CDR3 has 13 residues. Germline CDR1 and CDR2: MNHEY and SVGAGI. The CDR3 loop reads CASRRDWRQPQHF. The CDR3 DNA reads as TGTGCCAGCAGAAGGGACTGGCGGCAGCCCCAGCATTTT.

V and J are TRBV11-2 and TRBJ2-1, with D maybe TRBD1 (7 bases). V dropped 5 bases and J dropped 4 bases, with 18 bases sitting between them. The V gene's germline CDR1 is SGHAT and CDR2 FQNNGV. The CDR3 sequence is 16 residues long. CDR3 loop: CASSHRGLIEYNEQFF. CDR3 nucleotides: TGTGCCAGCAGCCACAGGGGACTTATAGAATACAATGAGCAGTTCTTC.

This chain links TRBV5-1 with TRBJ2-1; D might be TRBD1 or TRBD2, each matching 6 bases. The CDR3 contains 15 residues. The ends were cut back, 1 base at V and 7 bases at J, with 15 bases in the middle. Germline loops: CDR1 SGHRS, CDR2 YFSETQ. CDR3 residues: CASSLIGGHFNEQFF. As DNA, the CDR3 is TGCGCCAGCAGCTTGATCGGGGGCCATTTTAATGAGCAGTTCTTC.

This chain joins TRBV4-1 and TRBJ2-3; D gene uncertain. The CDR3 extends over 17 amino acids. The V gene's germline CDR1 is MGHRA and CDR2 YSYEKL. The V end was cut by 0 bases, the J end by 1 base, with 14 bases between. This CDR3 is CASSQDGEGPRTDTQYF. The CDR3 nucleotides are TGCGCCAGCAGCCAAGATGGTGAAGGGCCCCGCACAGATACGCAGTATTTT.

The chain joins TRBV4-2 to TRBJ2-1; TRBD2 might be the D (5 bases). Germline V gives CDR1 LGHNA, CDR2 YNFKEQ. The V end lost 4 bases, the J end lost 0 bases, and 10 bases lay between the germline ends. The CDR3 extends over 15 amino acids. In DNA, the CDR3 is TGTGCCAGCAGCCCCGGGGAGAACTCCTACAATGAGCAGTTCTTC. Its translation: CASSPGENSYNEQFF.

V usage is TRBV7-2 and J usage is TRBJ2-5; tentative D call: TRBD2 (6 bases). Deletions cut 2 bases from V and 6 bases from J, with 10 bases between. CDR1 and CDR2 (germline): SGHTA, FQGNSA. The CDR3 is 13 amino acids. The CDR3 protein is CASSLYGGKTQYF. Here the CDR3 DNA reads TGTGCCAGCAGCTTATACGGGGGAAAGACCCAGTACTTC. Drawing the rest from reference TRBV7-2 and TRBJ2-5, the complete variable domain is GAGVSQSPSNKVTEKGKDVELRCDPISGHTALYWYRQSLGQGLEFLIYFQGNSAPDKSGLPSDRFSAERTGGSVSTLTIQRTQQEDSAVYLCASSLYGGKTQYFGPGTRLLVL.

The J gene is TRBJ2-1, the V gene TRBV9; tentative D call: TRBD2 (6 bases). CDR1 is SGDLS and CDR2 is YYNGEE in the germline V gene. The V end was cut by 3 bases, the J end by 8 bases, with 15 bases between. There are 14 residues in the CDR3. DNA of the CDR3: TGTGCCAGCAGCGGCTACCTAGGCGGGGATGAGCAGTTCTTC. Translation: CASSGYLGGDEQFF.

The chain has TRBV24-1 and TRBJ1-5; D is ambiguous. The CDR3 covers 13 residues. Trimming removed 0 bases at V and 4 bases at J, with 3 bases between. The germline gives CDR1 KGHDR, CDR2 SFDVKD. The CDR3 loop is CATSDLKNQPQHF. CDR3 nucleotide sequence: TGTGCCACCAGTGATTTGAAAAATCAGCCCCAGCATTTT.

Here the CDR3 reads CASSYSRATEAFF. The CDR3 DNA is TGTGCCAGCAGTTACTCGAGGGCAACTGAAGCTTTCTTT. This chain connects TRBV6-2 or TRBV6-3 to TRBJ1-1; D gene ambiguous. The length of the CDR3 is 13 residues. Germline values: CDR1 MNHEY, CDR2 SVGEGT. Trimming pared 0 bases from V and 5 bases from J, leaving 7 bases between.

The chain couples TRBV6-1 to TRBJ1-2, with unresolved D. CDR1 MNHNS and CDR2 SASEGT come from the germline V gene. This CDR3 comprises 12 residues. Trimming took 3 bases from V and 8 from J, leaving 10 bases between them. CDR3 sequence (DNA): TGTGCCAGCAGTGAGTCACTTTGGGGCTACACCTTC. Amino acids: CASSESLWGYTF.

CDR3 DNA: TGTGCCAGCAAAACTCCCCCTTTCGAGCAGTACTTC. It is translated as CASKTPPFEQYF. V is TRBV28 and J is TRBJ2-7; D is undetermined. The CDR3 is 12 amino acids. V was shortened by 7 bases and J by 6 bases, with 13 bases between the two germline ends. Looked up from germline, CDR1 is MDHEN and CDR2 is SYDVKM.

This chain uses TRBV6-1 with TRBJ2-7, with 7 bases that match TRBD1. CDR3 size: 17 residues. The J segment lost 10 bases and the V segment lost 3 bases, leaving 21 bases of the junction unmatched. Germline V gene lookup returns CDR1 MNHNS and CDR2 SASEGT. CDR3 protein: CASSDRDSISWSLRQYF. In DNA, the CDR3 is TGTGCCAGCAGTGACCGGGACAGTATTTCTTGGTCGCTTCGTCAGTACTTC.

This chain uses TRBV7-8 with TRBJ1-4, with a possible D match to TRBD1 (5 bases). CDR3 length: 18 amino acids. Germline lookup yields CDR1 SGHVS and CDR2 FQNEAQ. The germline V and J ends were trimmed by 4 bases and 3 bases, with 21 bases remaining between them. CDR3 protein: CASSWRGRTGRANEKLFF. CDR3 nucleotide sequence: TGTGCCAGCAGCTGGCGGGGACGGACTGGGCGGGCTAATGAAAAACTGTTTTTT.

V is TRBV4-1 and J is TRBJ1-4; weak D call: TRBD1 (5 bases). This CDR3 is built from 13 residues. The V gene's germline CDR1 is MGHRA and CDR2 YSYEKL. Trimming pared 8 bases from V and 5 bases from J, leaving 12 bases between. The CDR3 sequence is CASQPGLNEKLFF. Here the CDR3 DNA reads TGCGCCAGCCAGCCGGGACTAAATGAAAAACTGTTTTTT.